There are a few counts of the clone carrying this T cell receptor (beta chain). Its target is not known. Overall study findings and caveats: In terms of TCR gene usage, tumor memory CD4+ T cells clustered together with blood and lymph node memory CD4+ cells, as well as with lymph node naive CD4+ cells.

V lost 5 bases, J lost 5 bases, and 6 bases stayed unmatched. CDR1 SGHRS and CDR2 YFSETQ come from the germline V gene. The CDR3 contains 14 residues. TCRdb used MiXCR to reprocess the 5' RACE reads, holding one entry per CDR3 protein. The data contain about 60,000 distinct CDR3 sequences, roughly 30% of them singletons. The V call is TRBV5-1, the J call TRBJ2-5, with 10 bases matching TRBD2. This clonotype was sampled from a female donor with breast cancer. The sequencing sample was made of tumor-infiltrating naive CD4+ T cells sorted from the breast tumor. Regarding subset: naive CD4+ T cells, CD4+CD45RA+CD25-. DNA of the CDR3: TGCGCCAGCAGTCGCGGGACTAGCGTCGAGACCCAGTACTTC. This sequence encodes CASSRGTSVETQYF.